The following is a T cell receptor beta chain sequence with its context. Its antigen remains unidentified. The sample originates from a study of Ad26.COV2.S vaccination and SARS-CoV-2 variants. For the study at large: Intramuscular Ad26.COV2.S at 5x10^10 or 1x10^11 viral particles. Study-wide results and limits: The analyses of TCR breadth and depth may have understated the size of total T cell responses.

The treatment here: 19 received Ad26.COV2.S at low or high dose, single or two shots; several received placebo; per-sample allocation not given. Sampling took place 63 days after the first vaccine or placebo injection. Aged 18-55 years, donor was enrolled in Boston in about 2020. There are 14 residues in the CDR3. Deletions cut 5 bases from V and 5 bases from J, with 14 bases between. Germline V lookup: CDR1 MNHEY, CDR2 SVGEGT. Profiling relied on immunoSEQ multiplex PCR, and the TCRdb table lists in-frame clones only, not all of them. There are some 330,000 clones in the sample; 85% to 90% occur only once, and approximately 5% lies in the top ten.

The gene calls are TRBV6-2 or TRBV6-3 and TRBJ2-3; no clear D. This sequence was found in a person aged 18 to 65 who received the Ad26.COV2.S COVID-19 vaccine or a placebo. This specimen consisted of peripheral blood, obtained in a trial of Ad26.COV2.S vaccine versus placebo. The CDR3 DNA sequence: TGTGCCAGCAGTCCGAATCACATCAGAGATACGCAGTATTTT. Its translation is CASSPNHIRDTQYF.